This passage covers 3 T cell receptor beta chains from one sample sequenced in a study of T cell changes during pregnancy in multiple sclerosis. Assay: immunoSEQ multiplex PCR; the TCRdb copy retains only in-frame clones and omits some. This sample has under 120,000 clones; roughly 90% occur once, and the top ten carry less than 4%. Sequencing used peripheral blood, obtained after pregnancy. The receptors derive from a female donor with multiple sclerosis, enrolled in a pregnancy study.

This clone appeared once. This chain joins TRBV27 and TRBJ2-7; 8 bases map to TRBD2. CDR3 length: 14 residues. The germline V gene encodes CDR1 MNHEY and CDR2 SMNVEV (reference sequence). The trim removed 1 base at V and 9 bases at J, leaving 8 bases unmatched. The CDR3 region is CASSLFGTSERQYF. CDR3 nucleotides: TGTGCCAGCAGTTTATTCGGGACTAGTGAGCGGCAGTACTTC.

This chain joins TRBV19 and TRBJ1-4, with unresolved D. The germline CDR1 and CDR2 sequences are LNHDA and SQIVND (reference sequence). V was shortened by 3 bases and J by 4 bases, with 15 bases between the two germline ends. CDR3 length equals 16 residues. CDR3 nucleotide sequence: TGTGCCAGTAGTATCTCACAGCCCGCGGGTAATGAAAAACTGTTTTTT. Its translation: CASSISQPAGNEKLFF.

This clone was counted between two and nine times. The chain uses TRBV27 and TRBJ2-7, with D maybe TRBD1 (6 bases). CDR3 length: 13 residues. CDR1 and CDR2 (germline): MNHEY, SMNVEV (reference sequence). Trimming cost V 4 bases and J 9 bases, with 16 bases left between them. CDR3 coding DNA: TGTGCCAGCAGTTCACCAACAGGGTCTGGGCAGTACTTC. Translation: CASSSPTGSGQYF.